This T cell receptor (beta chain) was captured by sequencing in a study of shared clonotypes between healthy human individuals (dated by TCRdb to about 2020). In terms of the full investigation: The cohort included three men and a couple of women between 18 and 49 years of age. For each donor, CD4 naive and CD4 memory were each given three plates, CD8 naive was given two plates, and CD8 memory was given one plate. Blood TCR repertoires of roughly five healthy adults were deeply sequenced to estimate repertoire size and the extent of clonotype sharing between individuals. To increase sequencing depth and limit assay-specific biases, TCR repertoire library preparation and sequencing were carried out by different laboratories using diverse techniques. Leukapheresis yielded between about 0.94 and 10 billion PBMCs per donor.

Using the deep immunoSEQ assay, TCR CDR3 regions were amplified from genomic DNA by multiplex PCR. Genomic DNA extracted from each cell subset was distributed evenly over all wells of several immunoSEQ 96-well plates, and each plate served as one replicate. For sorted subsets, 200 to 250 ng of genomic DNA, equivalent to 30,000 or so T cell genomes, went into each replicate PCR. Purified libraries were measured with a Qubit 3.0 fluorometer, size-checked on a Bioanalyzer 2100, and measured again with the KAPA Library Quantification kit. Every immunoSEQ 96-well plate was sequenced on a dedicated single-read 150-cycle Illumina NextSeq 550 flow cell. The published analysis was carried out like this. Because the immunoSEQ output included only junctional sequences and no quality scores, the filtering could not be the same as the filtering used for full-length reads. Sequences were annotated with PyIR, a Python wrapper for IgBLAST v1.9, using IMGT germline references to assign V/J genes and CDR3. Any read was removed if the V/J assignment was weak (E-value above 1e-6), the CDR3 was missing, or the read contained stop codons, out-of-frame junctions, or ambiguous translated residues. V3J clonotypes were defined as sequences sharing an identical inferred V gene, J gene, and CDR3 amino acid sequence. To compute the percentage overlap between repertoires, the number of shared unique clonotypes was divided by the size of the smaller repertoire. Richness of each repertoire was evaluated using RTK rarefaction, the Chao1 estimator, and Recon v2.1 estimates of unobserved clonotypes. Generation probabilities for all TCRbeta clonotypes obtained by the gDNA method from a few donors were computed using OLGA. TCRdb obtained this table from immuneACCESS and retained in-frame rearrangements with V and J assigned. These tables miss some clones; where compared with another copy, unresolved V genes account for less than half of the shortfall, and the remainder is unexplained. Clone size and the V and J calls come from that table; the DNA yielded D and trimming. This sample is represented by 550,000 to 600,000 clones; 98% of them were singletons. The top ten constitute 0.3% of the sample.

CD8 naive samples were obtained by positive selection for CCR7 among CD45RO-negative cells, yielding a CD45RA+CCR7+ population from which TemRA cells were excluded. Donors were healthy HIV-negative adults with no recently reported acute infections or vaccinations. Every donor was a Caucasian adult residing in Nashville, Tennessee, USA. Blood was collected by leukapheresis, and PBMCs were isolated by Ficoll-Histopaque density gradient centrifugation and then cryopreserved in liquid nitrogen vapor phase. Analytical flow cytometry was used to check the purity and quantity of every magnetically sorted T cell population. Genomic DNA was isolated from every sorted fraction and measured by UV absorbance on a Nanodrop 2000c. There are 13 amino acids in the CDR3, from cysteine to phenylalanine inclusive. Left in the record is the CDR3 DNA by itself, 39 bases read in frame from the first base. As encoded in the germline V gene, CDR1 is SGDLS while CDR2 is YYNGEE. The junction carries 8 bases between V and J, which are trimmed by 3 bases and 3 bases respectively.

In the case of this clone: Its antigen specificity is not known. No clone much larger than this one lies a single base away; base qualities are absent.

Overall study results and their limits: Estimated clonotype richness was generally larger for naive than for memory subsets. Sampling was limited to blood, and TCR repertoires in tissue likely differ from TCR repertoires in blood. Higher generation probabilities were observed for clonotypes shared by all four sorted-subset donors than for non-shared clonotypes. Because the study included only a small number of donors, the genetic and exposure-history diversity represented was limited. When several donors were compared, the shared fraction of clonotypes was roughly 5% for naive CD4, around 3.6% for naive CD8, roughly 2.5% for memory CD4, and 0.4% for memory CD8. Pairwise subsampling indicated that sequencing depth was expected to affect the degree of clonotype sharing among donors. Even with the large sequencing depth, rarefaction of the sorted-subset datasets indicated that sequencing was incomplete.

This sequence uses TRBV9 and TRBJ2-3, with no confident D gene call. This receptor was taken from a man aged 25-45 years in good health. Sequenced input: naive CD8+ T cells sorted from blood. The sample's cell subset or site label, decoded: CD45RA+CCR7+. The CDR3 amino acid sequence is: CASSDELTDTQYF. The nucleotides are TGTGCCAGCAGCGACGAGCTAACAGATACGCAGTATTTT. The entire variable domain, with the stretches around the CDR3 drawn from the reference TRBV9 and TRBJ2-3 proteins, is DSGVTQTPKHLITATGQRVTLRCSPRSGDLSVYWYQQSLDQGLQFLIQYYNGEERAKGNILERFSAQQFPDLHSELNLSSLELGDSALYFCASSDELTDTQYFGPGTRLTVL.